This T cell receptor beta chain is from a study of T cells in localized non-small cell lung cancer. Regarding the study as a whole: Owing to sequencing of a solitary tumor region, heterogeneity cannot be discounted. Overall survival was longer when the density of T cells in the blood was higher.

Trimming removed 6 bases from V and 5 bases from J, with 9 bases in between. Germline V gene lookup returns CDR1 MNHGY and CDR2 SAAAGT. The CDR3 totals 12 residues. This clone showed up just a few times. Its specificity is unknown. Libraries were prepared by immunoSEQ multiplex PCR; TCRdb keeps only in-frame clonotypes and omits some of them. Among about 2,900 clones listed, 36% were seen once. This chain uses TRBV6-8 with TRBJ2-3; D uncertain. The source is a male donor aged 60 or over with stage I squamous cell lung carcinoma. The sample consisted of lung tumor tissue, taken before any cancer treatment. Written as DNA, the CDR3 is TGTGCCAGCAGCCCCACGGAAGATACGCAGTATTTT. It encodes CASSPTEDTQYF.